This passage covers 28 T cell receptor beta chains from one sample sequenced in a study of blood T cell repertoires in COVID-19. Sequencing used immunoSEQ multiplex PCR; TCRdb keeps in-frame clones, though not all of them. The sample carries about 300,000 clones, around 84% recorded once. The material sequenced was peripheral blood. The receptors derive from a human donor with COVID-19, enrolled during active disease. The donor label of this sample is uncertain.

The V call is TRBV5-6, the J call TRBJ2-7; weak D call: TRBD2 (5 bases). Germline values: CDR1 SGHDT, CDR2 YYEEEE. The CDR3 sequence is 14 residues long. Trimming shortened V by 4 bases and J by 3 bases, and 14 bases separated the two germline ends. As DNA, the CDR3 is TGTGCCAGCAGCGGGATCGGAGGACTCTACGAGCAGTACTTC. This gives the protein CASSGIGGLYEQYF. Variable domain in full (rest from reference TRBV5-6 and TRBJ2-7): DAGVTQSPTHLIKTRGQQVTLRCSPKSGHDTVSWYQQALGQGPQFIFQYYEEEERQRGNFPDRFSGHQFPNYSSELNVNALLLGDSALYLCASSGIGGLYEQYFGPGTRLTVT.

The chain carries TRBV30 and TRBJ2-7; 10 nucleotides match TRBD1. Germline V lookup: CDR1 GTSNPN, CDR2 SVGIG (reference sequence). The CDR3 has 15 residues. J was trimmed by 2 bases and V by 5 bases; bases with no gene match: 9. In DNA form, the CDR3 reads TGTGCCTGGGATGCTCCGGGACAGGGGACCTACGAGCAGTACTTC. Residues: CAWDAPGQGTYEQYF.

The V and J genes are TRBV27 and TRBJ1-1; D remains ambiguous. The CDR3 consists of 14 residues. The V and J ends lost 1 base and 7 bases respectively, with 13 bases between them. Germline V lookup: CDR1 MNHEY, CDR2 SMNVEV (reference sequence). This chain's CDR3 is CASSLFGRGSEAFF. DNA of the CDR3: TGTGCCAGCAGTTTATTTGGCCGGGGAAGTGAAGCTTTCTTT.

The V call is TRBV3-1 (or the pseudogene TRBV3-2), the J call TRBJ2-1; D is uncertain. The CDR3 consists of 15 residues. CDR1 and CDR2 (germline): LGHDT, YNNKEL (reference sequence). The germline V and J ends were trimmed by 4 bases and 0 bases, with 10 bases remaining between them. This chain's CDR3 is CASSLLSSSYNEQFF. CDR3 DNA: TGTGCCAGCAGCCTCCTTTCGAGCTCCTACAATGAGCAGTTCTTC.

The J gene is TRBJ2-1, the V gene TRBV14; possibly TRBD1 for D (6 bases). The CDR3 runs 14 residues. Trimming took 4 bases from V and 7 from J, leaving 14 bases between them. Germline CDR1 is SGHDN and CDR2 is FVKESK. The CDR3 region is CASSRIPRGNEQFF. The CDR3 DNA reads TGTGCCAGCAGCCGCATTCCCAGGGGAAATGAGCAGTTCTTC.

This clone came up once. J is TRBJ1-1 and V is TRBV20-1; no reliable D call. V was cut by 8 bases and J by 3 bases, with 10 bases left in between. From germline, CDR1 is DFQATT and CDR2 SNEGSKA (reference sequence). CDR3 size: 11 residues. The CDR3 region has the DNA TGCAGTTCGAGGGTCGACACTGAAGCTTTCTTT. Its protein product is CSSRVDTEAFF.

A single count supports this clone. The rearrangement uses TRBV19 and TRBJ2-1; 8 bases fit TRBD2. CDR3 length: 15 amino acids. Trimming at V came to 1 base and at J to 7 bases, leaving 6 bases not matched to a gene. The germline V gene encodes CDR1 LNHDA and CDR2 SQIVND (reference sequence). The CDR3 nucleotides read TGTGCCAGTAGTATAGTAGCGGGACTTCAGAATGAGCAGTTCTTC. It is translated as CASSIVAGLQNEQFF. Variable domain in full (rest from reference TRBV19 and TRBJ2-1): DGGITQSPKYLFRKEGQNVTLSCEQNLNHDAMYWYRQDPGQGLRLIYYSQIVNDFQKGDIAEGYSVSREKKESFPLTVTSAQKNPTAFYLCASSIVAGLQNEQFFGPGTRLTVL.

V and J are TRBV20-1 and TRBJ2-7; TRBD2 matches at 8 bases. Germline V gene sequence: CDR1 DFQATT, CDR2 SNEGSKA (reference sequence). The length of the CDR3 is 15 residues. Germline trimming cut 3 bases from V and 4 bases from J; bases unmatched to any gene: 11. As DNA, the CDR3 is TGCAGTGCTAGTCTGTTGAGCGGGAGAGGGTACGAGCAGTACTTC. It is translated as CSASLLSGRGYEQYF.

The chain combines TRBV10-1 with TRBJ1-4, with a tentative D call TRBD1 (6 bases). Trimming left V 3 bases short and J 3 bases short, with 11 bases between. The CDR3 length is 15 residues. The germline CDR1 and CDR2 sequences are WNHNN and SYGVQD (reference sequence). The CDR3 DNA sequence: TGCGCCAGCAGTGAAGGGGGTCTCGCTAATGAAAAACTGTTTTTT. This encodes CASSEGGLANEKLFF.

This chain joins TRBV6-5 and TRBJ1-5; 11 positions match TRBD1. V lost 8 bases to trimming and J lost 7 bases; unmatched junction nucleotides: 4. CDR1 and CDR2 from the germline V gene are MNHEY and SVGAGI. This CDR3 has 13 residues. CDR3 protein: CASRDRGEQPQHF. DNA of the CDR3: TGTGCCAGCCGGGACAGGGGGGAACAGCCCCAGCATTTT.

The chain is built from TRBV30 and TRBJ2-4, with D tentatively TRBD1 (5 bases). Germline V lookup: CDR1 GTSNPN, CDR2 SVGIG (reference sequence). Trimming cost V 1 base and J 5 bases, with 15 bases left between them. The CDR3 contains 15 residues. The CDR3 loop reads CAWSEGAGSQNIQYF. The CDR3 DNA is TGTGCCTGGAGTGAAGGGGCAGGGTCCCAAAACATTCAGTACTTC.

The sample holds a few counts of this clone. The chain joins TRBV29-1 to TRBJ2-1, with TRBD1 identical over 8 bases. The CDR3 is 15 residues long. Trimming cost V 2 bases and J 7 bases; bases outside gene matches: 10. Germline CDR1 and CDR2: SQVTM and ANQGSEA. CDR3 nucleotides: TGCAGCGTTGAACAGGGGGCGGTGATGGAGAATGAGCAGTTCTTC. This translates into CSVEQGAVMENEQFF.

The CDR3 DNA follows: TGTGCCAGCAGCCCTGGGACAGGAGCGGGAGGGAGAAATGAGCAGTTCTTC. It codes for CASSPGTGAGGRNEQFF. This chain uses TRBV5-4 with TRBJ2-1, with TRBD2 identical over 10 bases. V lost 4 bases, J lost 7 bases, and 14 bases stayed unmatched. This CDR3 is 17 amino acids long. Germline V gene data show CDR1 as SGHNT and CDR2 as YYREEE (reference sequence). Together with reference TRBV5-4 and TRBJ2-1, the CDR3 gives the full variable domain: ETGVTQSPTHLIKTRGQQVTLRCSSQSGHNTVSWYQQALGQGPQFIFQYYREEENGRGNFPPRFSGLQFPNYSSELNVNALELDDSALYLCASSPGTGAGGRNEQFFGPGTRLTVL.

The chain is built from TRBV7-2 and TRBJ1-1; 9 bases match TRBD1. The germline CDR1 and CDR2 sequences are SGHTA and FQGNSA. This CDR3 spans 14 amino acids. Trimming took 1 base from V and 11 from J; bases not matched to a gene: 8. This CDR3 reads CASSLVSGTGTAFF. The CDR3 nucleotides read TGTGCCAGCAGCTTAGTTTCCGGGACAGGGACTGCTTTCTTT.

The rearrangement links TRBV6-5 to TRBJ1-5; 8 bases map to TRBD1. Germline V gene lookup returns CDR1 MNHEY and CDR2 SVGAGI. V gave up 5 bases and J gave up 6 bases; unmatched junction bases: 9. This CDR3 has 15 residues. DNA for the CDR3: TGTGCCAGCAGTACAGACAGGGGCATCGCTCAGCCCCAGCATTTT. Its protein product is CASSTDRGIAQPQHF.

The CDR3 bases are TGTGCCAGCAGCAGCGCGGGGACTCTAGGCGGGGAGCTGTTTTTT. Amino acid sequence: CASSSAGTLGGELFF. The rearrangement uses TRBV6-5 and TRBJ2-2; D possibly corresponds to TRBD2 (6 bases). The V gene lost 6 bases and the J gene lost 7 bases, with 18 bases spanning the gap. CDR3 size: 15 residues. Germline V gene data show CDR1 as MNHEY and CDR2 as SVGAGI.

The chain joins TRBV6-5 to TRBJ2-5; TRBD2 matches 7 bases. V trimming: 9 bases; J trimming: 5 bases; junction bases outside the gene matches: 12. This CDR3 is built from 14 residues. Germline loops: CDR1 MNHEY, CDR2 SVGAGI. The CDR3 bases are TGTGCCAGTAACGGGGGACTACTTGGGGAGACCCAGTACTTC. It translates to CASNGGLLGETQYF.

The chain combines TRBV3-1 (or the pseudogene TRBV3-2) with TRBJ1-2, with no clear D. V lost 3 bases, J lost 6 bases, and 11 bases lay in between. This CDR3 is built from 13 residues. The germline V gene has CDR1 LGHDT and CDR2 YNNKEL (reference sequence). CDR3 bases: TGTGCCAGCAGCCAGGGAGGTCAGAATGGCTACACCTTC. It is translated as CASSQGGQNGYTF.

The count of this clone is one. The chain uses TRBV27 and TRBJ1-2; D unresolved. The V and J ends lost 2 bases and 10 bases respectively, with 17 bases between them. The CDR3 consists of 14 residues. Germline CDR1 and CDR2: MNHEY and SMNVEV (reference sequence). In nucleotides, the CDR3 is TGTGCCAGCAGTTTAGAGCGGGCCGCAGTTGACTACACCTTC. The encoded protein is CASSLERAAVDYTF.

The chain recombines TRBV7-2 with TRBJ2-1, with 14 bases fitting TRBD2. J gave up 3 bases and V 5 bases, and 6 bases lay outside the gene matches. The CDR3 totals 17 residues. The germline V gene encodes CDR1 SGHTA and CDR2 FQGNSA. CDR3 amino acids: CASSTKGLAGVYNEQFF. The CDR3, as DNA: TGTGCCAGCAGCACCAAGGGACTAGCGGGGGTCTACAATGAGCAGTTCTTC.

The chain uses TRBV27 and TRBJ2-5, with 14 bases matching TRBD2. After removal of 5 bases from V and 4 bases from J, the junction contained 3 bases not matched to a gene. This CDR3 is built from 15 residues. The germline gives CDR1 MNHEY, CDR2 SMNVEV (reference sequence). The CDR3 sequence: CASSPGLAGAETQYF. In nucleotides, the CDR3 is TGTGCCAGCAGTCCGGGACTAGCGGGAGCAGAGACCCAGTACTTC.

The chain carries TRBV18 and TRBJ2-1; 12 bases fit TRBD2. Per germline, CDR1 KGHSH and CDR2 LQKENI. This CDR3 has 17 residues. V lost 3 bases and J lost 0; bases outside the gene matches: 3. The CDR3 DNA sequence: TGTGCCAGCTCACCCTTGACTAGCGGGAGCTCCTACAATGAGCAGTTCTTC. Translating it yields CASSPLTSGSSYNEQFF. Based on the CDR3 plus reference TRBV18 and TRBJ2-1, the full variable domain is NAGVMQNPRHLVRRRGQEARLRCSPMKGHSHVYWYRQLPEEGLKFMVYLQKENIIDESGMPKERFSAEFPKEGPSILRIQQVVRGDSAAYFCASSPLTSGSSYNEQFFGPGTRLTVL.

The V and J genes are TRBV28 and TRBJ2-3; possible D gene TRBD2, 6 bases. This CDR3 is built from 15 residues. The germline CDR1 and CDR2 sequences are MDHEN and SYDVKM. The germline V and J ends were trimmed by 2 bases and 0 bases, with 9 bases remaining between them. As DNA, the CDR3 is TGTGCCAGCAGTTTACGCGGGGCGAGCACAGATACGCAGTATTTT. The encoded protein is CASSLRGASTDTQYF.

This sequence joins TRBV3-1 (or the pseudogene TRBV3-2) and TRBJ1-4; 11 bases agree with TRBD1. Germline loops: CDR1 LGHDT, CDR2 YNNKEL (reference sequence). The trim removed 4 bases at V and 6 bases at J, leaving 4 bases unmatched. The CDR3 contains 15 residues. CDR3 bases: TGTGCCAGCAGCCGGACAGGGGGCTACGATGAAAAACTGTTTTTT. Translation: CASSRTGGYDEKLFF.

V is TRBV28 and J is TRBJ1-4; TRBD1 matches 9 bases. Germline V gene data show CDR1 as MDHEN and CDR2 as SYDVKM. The V segment lost 7 bases and the J segment 8 bases; nucleotides outside the gene matches: 8. The CDR3 has 14 residues. CDR3 in amino acids: CASILDRGGEKLFF. DNA of the CDR3: TGTGCCAGCATCCTGGACAGGGGTGGAGAAAAACTGTTTTTT.

The chain has TRBV25-1 and TRBJ2-1; 10 bases align to TRBD2. Germline CDR1 MGHDK, CDR2 SYGVNS. Germline trimming cut 1 base from V and 4 bases from J; bases unmatched to any gene: 7. The CDR3 runs to 17 residues. The CDR3 is CASSELETSGRYNEQFF. The CDR3 DNA follows: TGTGCCAGCAGTGAATTGGAGACTAGCGGGCGGTACAATGAGCAGTTCTTC.

This rearrangement joins TRBV9 to TRBJ2-1; 10 bases are shared with TRBD2. The J segment lost 5 bases and the V segment lost 4 bases, leaving 9 bases of the junction unmatched. This CDR3 has 16 amino acids. Germline CDR1 is SGDLS and CDR2 is YYNGEE. CDR3 residues: CASSPRGLASDNEQFF. The DNA of the CDR3 is TGTGCCAGCAGCCCTCGGGGACTAGCGTCGGACAATGAGCAGTTCTTC. The full variable domain, rest sourced from reference TRBV9 and TRBJ2-1, is DSGVTQTPKHLITATGQRVTLRCSPRSGDLSVYWYQQSLDQGLQFLIQYYNGEERAKGNILERFSAQQFPDLHSELNLSSLELGDSALYFCASSPRGLASDNEQFFGPGTRLTVL.

The J gene is TRBJ1-3, the V gene TRBV28; D is unclear. Germline CDR1 reads MDHEN; CDR2 reads SYDVKM. The V end was cut by 6 bases, the J end by 0 bases, with 12 bases between. This CDR3 has 15 residues. In nucleotides, the CDR3 is TGTGCCAGCAGCACTCACCGCTACTCTGGAAACACCATATATTTT. Translation gives CASSTHRYSGNTIYF.